The following is a TCR beta chain sequence with its context. The data are from a study of chemoradiotherapy in HPV16-positive cancers. Study overall: A couple of HPV16-positive patients' cells yielded candidate HPV-specific clones and common motifs.

The CDR3 consists of 16 residues. Germline V gives CDR1 SGHDT, CDR2 YYEEEE. The germline V and J ends were trimmed by 4 bases and 4 bases, with 20 bases remaining between them. The repertoire was sequenced with immunoSEQ multiplex PCR; TCRdb's copy has only in-frame clones and lacks some. The table lists over 10,000 clones, around 84% of them singletons. Repertoires were sampled repeatedly during chemoradiotherapy. The TCR comes from a human donor with HPV-associated anogenital cancer. The J gene is TRBJ1-1, the V gene TRBV5-6, with unresolved D. Specimen: blood, collected from a patient who underwent chemoradiotherapy. The CDR3 DNA reads TGTGCCAGCAGCCCCGGCTGGGGTACCACGGGCACTGAAGCTTTCTTT. Translating gives CASSPGWGTTGTEAFF. Together with reference TRBV5-6 and TRBJ1-1, the CDR3 gives the full variable domain: DAGVTQSPTHLIKTRGQQVTLRCSPKSGHDTVSWYQQALGQGPQFIFQYYEEEERQRGNFPDRFSGHQFPNYSSELNVNALLLGDSALYLCASSPGWGTTGTEAFFGQGTRLTVV.